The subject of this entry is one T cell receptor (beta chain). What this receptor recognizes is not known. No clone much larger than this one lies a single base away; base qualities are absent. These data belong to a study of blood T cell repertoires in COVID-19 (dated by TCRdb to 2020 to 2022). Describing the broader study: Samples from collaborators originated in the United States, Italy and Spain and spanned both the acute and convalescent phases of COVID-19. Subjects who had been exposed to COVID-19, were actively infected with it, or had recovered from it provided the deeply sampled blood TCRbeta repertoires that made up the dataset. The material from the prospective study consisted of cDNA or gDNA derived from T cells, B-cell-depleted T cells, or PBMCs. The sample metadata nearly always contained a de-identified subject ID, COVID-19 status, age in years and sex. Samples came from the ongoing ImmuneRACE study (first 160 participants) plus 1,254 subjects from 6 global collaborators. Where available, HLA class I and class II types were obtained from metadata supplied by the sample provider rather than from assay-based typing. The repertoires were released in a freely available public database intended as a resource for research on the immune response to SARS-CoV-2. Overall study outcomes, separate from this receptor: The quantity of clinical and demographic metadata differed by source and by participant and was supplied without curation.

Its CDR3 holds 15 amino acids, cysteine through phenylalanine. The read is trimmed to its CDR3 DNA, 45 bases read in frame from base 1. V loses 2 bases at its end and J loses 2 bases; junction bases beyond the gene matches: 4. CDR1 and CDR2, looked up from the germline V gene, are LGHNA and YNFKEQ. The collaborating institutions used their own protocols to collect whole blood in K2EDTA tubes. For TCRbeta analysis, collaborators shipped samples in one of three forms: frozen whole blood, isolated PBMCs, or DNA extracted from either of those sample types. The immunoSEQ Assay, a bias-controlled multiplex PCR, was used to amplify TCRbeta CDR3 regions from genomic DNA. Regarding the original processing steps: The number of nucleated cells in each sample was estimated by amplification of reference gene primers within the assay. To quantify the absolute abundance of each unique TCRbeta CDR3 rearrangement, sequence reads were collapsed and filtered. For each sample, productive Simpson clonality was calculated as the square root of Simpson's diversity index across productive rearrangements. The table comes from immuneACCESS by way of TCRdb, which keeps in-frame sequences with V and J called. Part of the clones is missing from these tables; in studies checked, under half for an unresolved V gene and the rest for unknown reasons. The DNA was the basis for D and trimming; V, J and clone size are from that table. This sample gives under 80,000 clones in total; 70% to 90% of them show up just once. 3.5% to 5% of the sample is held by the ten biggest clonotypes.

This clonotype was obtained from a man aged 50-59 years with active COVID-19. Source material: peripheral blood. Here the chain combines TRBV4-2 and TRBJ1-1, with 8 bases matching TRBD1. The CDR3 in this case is CASSQQGQVNTEAFF. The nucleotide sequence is TGTGCCAGCAGCCAACAGGGACAGGTAAACACTGAAGCTTTCTTT.